This TCR beta chain is drawn from a study of blood T cell repertoires in COVID-19. At the level of the study: Researchers got acute and convalescent COVID-19 samples from the United States, Italy and Spain. From T cells, B-cell-depleted T cells, or PBMCs came the material, which was cDNA or gDNA.

Original handling: Amplifying reference gene primers gave estimates of nucleated cell counts. Using immunoSEQ multiplex PCR, the repertoire was profiled, and TCRdb retains in-frame clones only, with some absent. V and J calls and clone size come straight from that table; D and trimming were deduced from the DNA. The sample includes approximately 41,000 clones, 70% to 90% seen only once; the top ten take about 5.3%. Sequencing was carried out using peripheral blood. This TCR was recovered from a human donor in a cohort sampled during active COVID-19.

The CDR3: CSVDTSDTDTQYF. DNA for the CDR3: TGCAGCGTCGACACTAGCGACACAGATACGCAGTATTTT. V is TRBV29-1 and J is TRBJ2-3, with 7 bases that match TRBD2. CDR1 is SQVTM and CDR2 is ANQGSEA in the germline V gene. The length of the CDR3 is 13 residues. V was pared by 6 bases and J by 2 bases, with 5 bases of the junction left unmatched.